These 32 T cell receptor beta chains were all obtained from the same sample, sequenced in a study of cytomegalovirus exposure and HLA in healthy donors. This PCR relied on a set of 60 Vbeta primers and 13 Jbeta primers. Only in-frame clones appear in the TCRdb table, and some are missing; sequencing was by immunoSEQ multiplex PCR. The data hold approximately 79,000 clones, with 78% observed a single time. Source material: PBMCs. The receptors were gathered from a man in his forties in good health and CMV-seronegative.

V and J are TRBV5-1 and TRBJ1-3; no clear D. The CDR3 loop spans 14 amino acids. V was shortened by 8 bases and J by 2 bases, with 14 bases between the two germline ends. Looked up from germline, CDR1 is SGHRS and CDR2 is YFSETQ. For the CDR3, the DNA is TGCGCCAGTATGGAGGGATCAGCTGGAAACACCATATATTTT. Translated: CASMEGSAGNTIYF.

The chain joins TRBV2 to TRBJ1-2, with TRBD1 matching 11 bases. The length of the CDR3 is 14 residues. Germline loops: CDR1 SNHLY, CDR2 FYNNEI. V was pared by 5 bases and J by 2 bases, with 1 base of the junction left unmatched. For the CDR3, the DNA is TGTGCCAGCAGTCGGGACAGGGGGAACTATGGCTACACCTTC. This translates into CASSRDRGNYGYTF.

Written as DNA, the CDR3 is TGTGCCAGCTCACCCGTCTCCGGGACTAGATTTAGAGAGACCCAGTACTTC. Its translation: CASSPVSGTRFRETQYF. The chain joins TRBV18 to TRBJ2-5, with 8 positions matching TRBD2. CDR1 is KGHSH and CDR2 is LQKENI in the germline V gene. V shed 3 bases and J 4 bases; nucleotides not matched to a gene: 13. The CDR3 consists of 17 residues.

This chain connects TRBV20-1 to TRBJ1-2; 7 nucleotides align to TRBD1. The germline V gene has CDR1 DFQATT and CDR2 SNEGSKA (reference sequence). Trimming cost V 5 bases and J 6 bases; bases outside gene matches: 3. The CDR3 contains 11 residues. The CDR3 bases are TGCAGTGCTGGGGGACAGAATGGCTACACCTTC. Translation gives CSAGGQNGYTF.

The rearrangement joins TRBV18 to TRBJ1-5; the match to TRBD1 covers 7 bases. This CDR3 contains 14 residues. Germline V lookup: CDR1 KGHSH, CDR2 LQKENI. The trim removed 4 bases at V and 6 bases at J, leaving 6 bases unmatched. The CDR3 reads CASSQTGAGQPQHF. The CDR3 nucleotides are TGTGCCAGCTCACAAACAGGGGCGGGTCAGCCCCAGCATTTT.

V usage is TRBV19 and J usage is TRBJ2-2; 8 bases agree with TRBD1. The germline V gene encodes CDR1 LNHDA and CDR2 SQIVND (reference sequence). This CDR3 region has 16 residues. V trimming: 10 bases; J trimming: 4 bases; junction bases outside the gene matches: 14. CDR3 residues: CATNRGEALRTGELFF. The CDR3 bases are TGTGCCACAAACAGGGGGGAGGCGCTGCGCACCGGGGAGCTGTTTTTT.

This clone was observed a single time. The chain is built from TRBV5-1 and TRBJ2-7; maybe TRBD2 (6 bases). Germline lookup yields CDR1 SGHRS and CDR2 YFSETQ. V lost 2 bases to trimming and J lost 5 bases, with 14 bases between them. The CDR3 length is 14 residues. This CDR3 is CASSFFAGSHEQYF. CDR3 sequence (DNA): TGCGCCAGCAGCTTCTTTGCGGGGTCCCACGAGCAGTACTTC.

This chain uses TRBV11-2 with TRBJ2-1; 10 positions agree with TRBD1. J was trimmed by 9 bases and V by 10 bases; bases with no gene match: 6. This CDR3 region has 12 residues. Looked up from germline, CDR1 is SGHAT and CDR2 is FQNNGV. The CDR3 sequence is CATPGQGFEQFF. The CDR3 DNA reads as TGTGCCACTCCGGGACAGGGGTTTGAGCAGTTCTTC. Full variable domain (remainder filled in from reference TRBV11-2 and TRBJ2-1): EAGVAQSPRYKIIEKRQSVAFWCNPISGHATLYWYQQILGQGPKLLIQFQNNGVVDDSQLPKDRFSAERLKGVDSTLKIQPAKLEDSAVYLCATPGQGFEQFFGPGTRLTVL.

The CDR3 spells CATGTSGPYEQYF. The CDR3 DNA is TGTGCCACCGGGACTAGCGGGCCCTACGAGCAGTACTTC. The rearrangement uses TRBV19 and TRBJ2-7, with 12 bases aligning to TRBD2. Trimming cost V 10 bases and J 2 bases; bases outside gene matches: 3. The germline V gene encodes CDR1 LNHDA and CDR2 SQIVND (reference sequence). The CDR3 totals 13 residues.

The V gene is TRBV7-2, the J gene TRBJ1-1; no definite D call. V lost 5 bases, J lost 1 base, and 11 bases lay in between. This CDR3 contains 14 residues. The V gene's germline CDR1 is SGHTA and CDR2 FQGNSA. The CDR3 DNA follows: TGTGCCAGCAGCAACCTCCGAGGGAACACTGAAGCTTTCTTT. Protein sequence: CASSNLRGNTEAFF.

The table lists this clone with a few counts. The genes are TRBV28 and TRBJ1-4, with 10 bases identical to TRBD1. Trimming at V came to 6 bases and at J to 6 bases, leaving 7 bases not matched to a gene. This CDR3 contains 15 residues. CDR1 and CDR2 from the germline V gene are MDHEN and SYDVKM. This CDR3 reads CASRSSGQGYEKLFF. The CDR3 DNA is TGTGCCAGCAGATCTTCGGGACAGGGGTATGAAAAACTGTTTTTT. The full variable domain, completed using reference TRBV28 and TRBJ1-4, is DVKVTQSSRYLVKRTGEKVFLECVQDMDHENMFWYRQDPGLGLRLIYFSYDVKMKEKGDIPEGYSVSREKKERFSLILESASTNQTSMYLCASRSSGQGYEKLFFGSGTQLSVL.

Notes on this clone: The junction and the germline gene differ at one end; a read error may be behind it. This chain links TRBV7-9 with TRBJ2-7; 7 nucleotides agree with TRBD1. The CDR3 extends over 14 amino acids. Germline CDR1 SEHNR, CDR2 FQNEAQ (reference sequence). In DNA form, the CDR3 reads TGTTCCAGCAGCTACCAAGGGGGCCCTTACGAGCAGTACTTC. Amino acid sequence: CSSSYQGGPYEQYF.

This clone was counted between two and nine times. The rearrangement uses TRBV6-6 and TRBJ1-1; D is uncertain. Deletions cut 2 bases from V and 2 bases from J, with 6 bases between. Germline CDR1 is MNHNY and CDR2 is SVGAGI (reference sequence). There are 13 residues in the CDR3. The CDR3 protein is CASSYTGNTEAFF. CDR3 DNA: TGTGCCAGCAGTTACACTGGTAACACTGAAGCTTTCTTT.

J is TRBJ2-4 and V is TRBV12-1; the D call of TRBD2 is as the table states it, not checked on the DNA. TRBV12-1 is a listed pseudogene. CDR3 length equals 15 residues. The CDR3 reads CASNPPSVTWHIQYF. CDR3 bases: TGTGCCAGCAATCCCCCTAGCGTAACCTGGCACATTCAGTACTTC.

This rearrangement joins TRBV5-6 to TRBJ2-7; D might be TRBD1 (10 bases). CDR1 SGHDT and CDR2 YYEEEE come from the germline V gene. Trimming stripped 3 bases from V and 4 bases from J, with 26 bases between. The CDR3 sequence is 18 residues long. The DNA for the CDR3 is TGTGCCAGCAGCTCAAGGTCGGGACAGGGGCTAGCGGGATACGAGCAGTACTTC. Protein: CASSSRSGQGLAGYEQYF. The complete variable domain, with remaining parts taken from reference TRBV5-6 and TRBJ2-7, reads DAGVTQSPTHLIKTRGQQVTLRCSPKSGHDTVSWYQQALGQGPQFIFQYYEEEERQRGNFPDRFSGHQFPNYSSELNVNALLLGDSALYLCASSSRSGQGLAGYEQYFGPGTRLTVT.

The rearrangement joins TRBV7-2 to TRBJ1-2; unclear D gene. CDR1 is SGHTA and CDR2 is FQGNSA in the germline V gene. V was clipped by 1 base and J by 2 bases, with 5 bases between them. The CDR3 is 13 residues long. The CDR3 coding sequence is TGTGCCAGCAGCTTAGTGCAGAACTATGGCTACACCTTC. Protein sequence: CASSLVQNYGYTF.

The chain employs TRBV11-3 and TRBJ2-2; no firm D call. The CDR3 covers 15 residues. Trimming removed 0 bases at V and 8 bases at J, with 13 bases between. CDR1 and CDR2 from the germline V gene are SGHNT and YENEEA. The CDR3 protein is CASSLDLGRWGELFF. CDR3 in DNA: TGTGCCAGCAGCTTAGATCTCGGCAGGTGGGGGGAGCTGTTTTTT.

The chain uses TRBV7-2 and TRBJ2-5, with a tentative D call TRBD1 (6 bases). CDR1 and CDR2 (germline): SGHTA, FQGNSA. The CDR3 covers 14 residues. V lost 2 bases, J lost 3 bases, and 10 bases lay in between. CDR3: CASSLTGTKETQYF. The CDR3 nucleotides are TGTGCCAGCAGCTTAACCGGGACAAAAGAGACCCAGTACTTC.

Comment on this clone: An end of the junction differs from the germline gene, which may be a read error. J is TRBJ2-6 and V is TRBV18; a weak D match, TRBD1 (6 bases). The CDR3 is made up of 15 amino acids. Per the germline V gene, CDR1 is KGHSH and CDR2 is LQKENI. This CDR3 reads CASSVRGSGANGLTF. Written as DNA, the CDR3 is TGTGCCAGCTCAGTCAGGGGTTCTGGGGCCAACGGCCTGACTTTC.

This rearrangement joins TRBV5-6 to TRBJ2-7; no firm D call. V was clipped by 1 base and J by 4 bases, with 6 bases between them. Germline CDR1 is SGHDT and CDR2 is YYEEEE. The CDR3 length is 12 residues. CDR3 sequence: CASSLSSYEQYF. The CDR3 DNA follows: TGTGCCAGCAGCTTGTCCAGTTACGAGCAGTACTTC.

The rearrangement joins TRBV5-6 to TRBJ2-4; 7 nucleotides align to TRBD1. Germline lookup yields CDR1 SGHDT and CDR2 YYEEEE. The CDR3 loop spans 15 amino acids. Trimming took 4 bases from V and 1 from J; bases not matched to a gene: 5. The CDR3: CASSQTGLAKNIQYF. The CDR3 region has the DNA TGTGCCAGCAGCCAGACAGGGTTGGCCAAAAACATTCAGTACTTC.

The J gene is TRBJ2-7, the V gene TRBV28; 8 bases fit TRBD1. CDR1 is MDHEN, CDR2 SYDVKM, per germline. Losses at the gene ends were 5 bases for V and 2 bases for J; bases not matched to a gene: 8. This CDR3 is 15 amino acids long. CDR3 in amino acids: CASSPLPDRAYEQYF. The CDR3 coding sequence is TGTGCCAGCAGTCCTCTTCCGGACAGGGCCTACGAGCAGTACTTC.

The V gene is TRBV27, the J gene TRBJ2-7; 8 nucleotides agree with TRBD2. The CDR3 length is 14 residues. Germline CDR1 and CDR2: MNHEY and SMNVEV (reference sequence). The trim removed 5 bases at V and 1 base at J, leaving 4 bases unmatched. CDR3 coding DNA: TGTGCCAGCAGTCTTACTAGCGGTTCCTACGAGCAGTACTTC. Translated: CASSLTSGSYEQYF.

The chain uses TRBV28 and TRBJ2-7; TRBD1 matches at 7 bases. Germline lookup yields CDR1 MDHEN and CDR2 SYDVKM. The CDR3 runs 16 residues. The ends lost 6 bases at V and 1 base at J; junction bases unmatched: 12. CDR3 in DNA: TGTGCCAGCAGATCACACGGGACAGCGATATCCTACGAGCAGTACTTC. This encodes CASRSHGTAISYEQYF. The whole variable domain, filled in from reference TRBV28 and TRBJ2-7, reads DVKVTQSSRYLVKRTGEKVFLECVQDMDHENMFWYRQDPGLGLRLIYFSYDVKMKEKGDIPEGYSVSREKKERFSLILESASTNQTSMYLCASRSHGTAISYEQYFGPGTRLTVT.

The J gene is TRBJ1-5, the V gene TRBV6-1; unclear D gene. The V gene's germline CDR1 is MNHNS and CDR2 SASEGT. V lost 7 bases, J lost 6 bases, and 13 bases lay in between. This CDR3 comprises 13 residues. The CDR3 loop is CASTRRVGQPQHF. The DNA for the CDR3 is TGTGCCAGCACCCGGCGGGTTGGTCAGCCCCAGCATTTT.

This rearrangement joins TRBV6-5 to TRBJ2-7, with TRBD2 matching over 7 bases. The CDR3 has 15 residues. V gave up 5 bases and J gave up 5 bases; unmatched junction bases: 12. Germline V gene lookup returns CDR1 MNHEY and CDR2 SVGAGI. The CDR3 loop is CASSTSSGEFHEQYF. CDR3 DNA: TGTGCCAGCAGTACTTCTAGCGGTGAATTCCACGAGCAGTACTTC.

The CDR3 DNA sequence: TGTGCCAGCAGTTACTCGTACGGGACCTACGAGCAGTACTTC. Amino acid sequence: CASSYSYGTYEQYF. The chain has TRBV6-5 and TRBJ2-7, with D perhaps matching TRBD2 (5 bases). Between the trimmed V and J ends, which lost 0 bases and 2 bases, there was a span of 8 bases. The CDR3 is 14 amino acids. The germline V gene has CDR1 MNHEY and CDR2 SVGAGI.

V is TRBV5-1 and J is TRBJ2-1; 10 positions agree with TRBD1. CDR1 SGHRS and CDR2 YFSETQ come from the germline V gene. The CDR3 is 15 residues long. The V gene end was trimmed by 3 bases and the J gene end by 9 bases; junction bases not matched to a gene: 9. The CDR3 loop reads CASSSLTGGKGEQFF. CDR3 DNA sequence: TGCGCCAGCAGCTCCTTGACAGGGGGCAAAGGTGAGCAGTTCTTC. Complete variable domain (other parts from reference TRBV5-1 and TRBJ2-1): KAGVTQTPRYLIKTRGQQVTLSCSPISGHRSVSWYQQTPGQGLQFLFEYFSETQRNKGNFPGRFSGRQFSNSRSEMNVSTLELGDSALYLCASSSLTGGKGEQFFGPGTRLTVL.

The chain has TRBV28 and TRBJ2-7; D is possibly TRBD1 (5 bases). The germline V gene has CDR1 MDHEN and CDR2 SYDVKM. V shed 6 bases and J shed 1 base, with 13 bases lying between them. The length of the CDR3 is 14 residues. CDR3 nucleotide sequence: TGTGCCAGCAGCCTCCCCCAGGGTTCCTACGAGCAGTACTTC. This sequence encodes CASSLPQGSYEQYF.

This clone has only a few counts. The chain employs TRBV28 and TRBJ1-3, with a tentative D call TRBD1 (6 bases). Per germline, CDR1 MDHEN and CDR2 SYDVKM. The CDR3 covers 16 residues. The germline V and J ends were trimmed by 2 bases and 1 base, with 12 bases remaining between them. CDR3 region: CASSLVGHKSGNTIYF. The CDR3 DNA reads TGTGCCAGCAGTTTAGTGGGACACAAGTCTGGAAACACCATATATTTT.

Comments on this clone: Relative to the germline gene, one junction end is altered; a read error may explain this. This chain links TRBV6-5 with TRBJ2-2; 8 nucleotides match TRBD1. CDR3 length equals 15 residues. CDR1 and CDR2 from the germline V gene are MNHEY and SVGAGI. The CDR3 nucleotides are TGTGCCAGCAGAGAGGACAGGGTAGGCACCGGGGGGCTGTTTTTT. It specifies CASREDRVGTGGLFF.

This clone has a single count. V usage is TRBV7-9 and J usage is TRBJ2-5; D possibly corresponds to TRBD2 (6 bases). Germline V lookup: CDR1 SEHNR, CDR2 FQNEAQ (reference sequence). The V gene lost 0 bases and the J gene lost 4 bases, with 18 bases spanning the gap. The CDR3 loop spans 17 amino acids. The CDR3 DNA follows: TGTGCCAGCAGCTTAGCGCCCGGGACTGTAGTTGGAGAGACCCAGTACTTC. As protein: CASSLAPGTVVGETQYF.